Reported below is one T cell receptor (beta chain). Antigen unknown. This specimen includes other DNA sequences encoding the same CDR3. Sequenced by immunoSEQ multiplex PCR; TCRdb stores in-frame clones only, minus some. Among 60,000 to 75,000 clones listed, about 82% were seen once. The sample is drawn from a study of OX40 agonist ivuxolimab in advanced cancers. Study background: Those enrolled were about 82% male, with a mean age of approximately 60 years and ages from roughly 20 to 90. Past anti-PD-1, anti-PD-L1 or anti-CTLA-4 therapy was accepted, and around 40% had received some. Three patients had partial responses: one hepatocellular carcinoma, two cutaneous melanoma.

Study-wide results and limits: More expanded clones were seen, on average, in CD8+ T cells than in CD4+.

This CDR3 region has 14 residues. The germline gives CDR1 SGHTA, CDR2 FQGNSA. V gave up 5 bases and J gave up 4 bases; unmatched junction bases: 4. The origin of this receptor is an adult with an advanced solid tumor such as melanoma, head and neck, liver or kidney cancer. Here the sequenced sample was CD4+ or CD8+ T cells sorted from blood, taken in a trial of the OX40 agonist ivuxolimab. The J gene is TRBJ2-5, the V gene TRBV7-2, with TRBD1 matching over 10 bases. The CDR3 loop reads CASSRDRGGETQYF. Written as DNA, the CDR3 is TGTGCCAGCAGCCGGGACAGGGGTGGAGAGACCCAGTACTTC.